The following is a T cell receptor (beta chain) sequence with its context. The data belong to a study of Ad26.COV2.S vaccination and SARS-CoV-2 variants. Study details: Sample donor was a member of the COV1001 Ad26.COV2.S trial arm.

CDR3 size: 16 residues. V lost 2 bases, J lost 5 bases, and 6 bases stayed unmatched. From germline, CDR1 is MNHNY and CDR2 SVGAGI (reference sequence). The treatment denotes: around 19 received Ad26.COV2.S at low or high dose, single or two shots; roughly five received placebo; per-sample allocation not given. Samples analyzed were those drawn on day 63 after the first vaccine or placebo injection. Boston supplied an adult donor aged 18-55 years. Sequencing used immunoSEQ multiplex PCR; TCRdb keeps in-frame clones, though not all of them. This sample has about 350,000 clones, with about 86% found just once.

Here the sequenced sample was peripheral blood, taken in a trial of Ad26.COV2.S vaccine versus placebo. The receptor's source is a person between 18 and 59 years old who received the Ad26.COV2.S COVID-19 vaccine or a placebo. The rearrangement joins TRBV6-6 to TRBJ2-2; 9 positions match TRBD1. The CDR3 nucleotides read TGTGCCAGCAGTTACGAGTCCGGGACAGGGACCGGGGAGCTGTTTTTT. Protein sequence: CASSYESGTGTGELFF.